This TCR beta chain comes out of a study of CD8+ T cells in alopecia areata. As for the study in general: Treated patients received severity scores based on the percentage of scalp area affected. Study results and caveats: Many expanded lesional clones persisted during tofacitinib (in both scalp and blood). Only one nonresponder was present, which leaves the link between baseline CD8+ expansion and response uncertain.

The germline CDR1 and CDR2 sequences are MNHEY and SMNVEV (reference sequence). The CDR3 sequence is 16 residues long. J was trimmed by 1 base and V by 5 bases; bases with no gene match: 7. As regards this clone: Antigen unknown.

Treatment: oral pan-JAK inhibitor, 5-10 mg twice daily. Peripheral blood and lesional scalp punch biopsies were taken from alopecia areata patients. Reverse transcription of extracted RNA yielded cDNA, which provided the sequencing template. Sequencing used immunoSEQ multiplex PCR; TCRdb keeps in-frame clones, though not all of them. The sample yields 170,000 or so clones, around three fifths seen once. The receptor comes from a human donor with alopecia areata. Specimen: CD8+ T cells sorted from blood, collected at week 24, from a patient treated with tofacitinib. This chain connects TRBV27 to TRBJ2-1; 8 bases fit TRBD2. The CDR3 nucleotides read TGTGCCAGCAGTCGAGGACTAGCCCCATCCTACAATGAGCAGTTCTTC. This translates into CASSRGLAPSYNEQFF.